Here is one T cell receptor (beta chain) with its context. The antigen it recognizes is unknown. The sample holds no much larger clone one base away, and base qualities are not on file. Receptors were amplified or captured by the immunoSEQ multiplex PCR assay. TCRdb mirrors the immuneACCESS table, restricted to in-frame sequences. Some clones are absent from its copies; in checked studies, under half trace to an unresolved V gene, and the reason for the others is unknown. For this sample the table gives a few hundred thousand clones, of which roughly 94% were detected only once. The ten largest clones add up to roughly 0.02% of the sample. V gives up 4 bases and J gives up 2 bases, and the segment between their germline ends measures 8 bases. Spanning cysteine to phenylalanine, the CDR3 consists of 13 amino acids. The kept DNA is CDR3 alone, 39 bases in frame from the first base. This sample was included in a study of shared T cell receptors in the human thymus listed by TCRdb under 2021. Describing the broader study: The study examined how self-reactive, shared T-cell receptor alpha chains are generated in the human thymus.

The chain is encoded by TRBV23-1 joined to TRBJ1-1, and perhaps TRBD1 as D gene, on 5 matching bases. TRBV23-1 is flagged as an ORF with uncertain function. The receptor's source is a human donor. The sequenced sample was thymocytes. The sequenced DNA: TGCGCCAGCAGTCGGGGGGTTAACACTGAAGCTTTCTTT. Its protein reads: CASSRGVNTEAFF.